The following is a T cell receptor beta chain sequence with its context. Its recognized antigen is unknown. Per-base qualities were not stored, and no clone one base away is much larger. The data were taken from a study of blood T cell repertoires in COVID-19 (dated by TCRdb to about 2020). Regarding the study in general: Collaborator samples came from the United States, Italy and Spain and covered acute and convalescent phases of COVID-19. Deeply sampled blood TCRbeta repertoires from subjects exposed to, actively infected with, or recovered from COVID-19 were included in the dataset. The samples were drawn from two sources: the first 160 participants of the ongoing ImmuneRACE study, and fewer than 1,500 subjects contributed by 6 global collaborators. Where HLA class I and class II types were available, the types were taken from metadata supplied by the sample provider, not from assay-based typing. The repertoires were made available in a free public database intended to serve as a resource for research on the immune response to SARS-CoV-2. The material from the prospective study consisted of cDNA or gDNA derived from T cells, B-cell-depleted T cells, or PBMCs. Sample metadata almost always included a de-identified subject ID, COVID-19 status, age in years and sex.

Results the study describes overall, beyond this receptor: How much clinical and demographic metadata was included differed by source and by participant, and the metadata was provided uncurated.

TCRbeta CDR3 regions were amplified from genomic DNA by means of the immunoSEQ Assay, a bias-controlled multiplex PCR. In the source study's methods: The number of nucleated cells in each sample was estimated from the amplification of reference gene primers within the assay. To quantify the absolute abundance of each unique TCRbeta CDR3 rearrangement, sequence reads were collapsed and filtered. For each sample, productive Simpson clonality was calculated as the square root of Simpson's diversity index over productive rearrangements. TCRdb took over this immuneACCESS table, retaining in-frame rearrangements with V and J assigned. Such tables are incomplete; in checked studies, under half of the missing clones stem from an unresolved V gene, and the remainder is unexplained. The V and J calls and clone size are taken from that table; D and trimming were inferred from the DNA. This sample holds some 130,000 clones; about nine tenths were observed only once. Approximately 3.7% of the sample lies in the top ten.

Each collaborating institution followed its own protocols to collect whole blood in K2EDTA tubes. For TCRbeta analysis, collaborators shipped samples as frozen whole blood, isolated PBMCs, or DNA extracted from either of those sample types. This receptor was taken from a man in his fifties with active COVID-19. The sample consisted of peripheral blood.

The CDR3 protein is CAWTQIAGTDTQYF. Here is the DNA: TGTGCCTGGACCCAGATAGCGGGAACAGATACGCAGTATTTT. The chain is encoded by TRBV30 joined to TRBJ2-3; the junction holds 8 bases that match TRBD2. Spanning cysteine to phenylalanine, the CDR3 consists of 14 amino acids. CDR3 DNA only is kept here, 42 bases in frame from base 1. Germline trimming amounts to 4 bases on V and 3 bases on J, with 6 as the count of junction bases outside the gene matches. CDR1 and CDR2, looked up from the germline V gene (reference sequence), are GTSNPN and SVGIG.